Sequencing of this TCR beta chain was carried out in a study of T cell changes during pregnancy in multiple sclerosis. The assay was immunoSEQ multiplex PCR, and TCRdb's table has in-frame clones only and misses some. This sample has 70,000 to 85,000 clones, with roughly 94% found just once. CDR3 length equals 14 residues. Trimming left V 7 bases short and J 1 base short, with 14 bases between. Looked up from germline, CDR1 is SGHAT and CDR2 is FQNNGV. This sequence joins TRBV11-2 and TRBJ2-7; a possible D gene is TRBD1 (5 bases). The specimen was peripheral blood, collected before pregnancy. The sequence was obtained from a female donor with multiple sclerosis, enrolled in a pregnancy study. The CDR3 DNA follows: TGTGCCAGCACCACCGGACACCAGTCCTACGAGCAGTACTTC. It specifies CASTTGHQSYEQYF.